Listed below are T cell receptor beta chains from one sample, sequenced in a study of human T cells and chemical hapten exposure. TCRdb ran MiXCR on the RACE reads and lists one entry per CDR3 protein. The sample holds 340,000 or so distinct CDR3 sequences, roughly 6.9% seen once. Material: whole blood, obtained in connection with sensitization to the hapten diphenylcyclopropenone (DPC). The receptors here all came from a woman aged 18-29 years with alopecia areata. Some clones in this sample may be carry-over from other donors' samples. The CDR3 runs from the conserved cysteine through the conserved F or W. Each record gives: V gene, J gene, clone size, D gene, CDR3 protein, CDR3 DNA. D genes are given only for firm matches. Clone size is given for some rows only: seen once, a few or many times, or a class if the clone is expanded.

TRBV6-2/TRBV6-3,TRBJ1-1,few,TRBD1,CASSNDRDTEAFF,TGTGCCAGCAGCAATGACAGGGACACTGAAGCTTTCTTT
TRBV21-1,TRBJ2-3,many,-,CASSNPRQDRWGDTQYF,TGTGCCAGCAGCAATCCCCGGCAGGACCGATGGGGAGATACGCAGTATTTT
TRBV7-9,TRBJ1-1,few,-,CASSPTGRGNEAFF,TGTGCCAGCAGCCCCACGGGACGGGGGAATGAAGCTTTCTTT
TRBV6-6,TRBJ2-7,few,-,CASSIPQDLEQYF,TGTGCCAGCAGTATTCCTCAGGACCTCGAGCAGTACTTC
TRBV2,TRBJ2-5,many,TRBD1,CASSVGGMETQYF,TGTGCCAGCAGTGTAGGGGGCATGGAGACCCAGTACTTC
TRBV19,TRBJ2-5,-,-,CASSMIGTQETQYF,TGTGCCAGTAGTATGATTGGGACACAAGAGACCCAGTACTTC
TRBV4-3,TRBJ2-1,few,TRBD1,CASSQAYETGGNEQFF,TGCGCCAGCAGCCAAGCTTATGAGACAGGGGGCAATGAGCAGTTCTTC
TRBV6-2/TRBV6-3,TRBJ1-5,-,-,CASTIPLYKEKHF,TGTGCCAGCACCATACCCCTCTATAAGGAGAAACATTTT
TRBV2,TRBJ1-5,-,-,CASSAWARQPQHF,TGTGCCAGCAGTGCGTGGGCACGTCAGCCCCAGCATTTT
TRBV12-3/TRBV12-4,TRBJ1-1,-,-,CASGGGEWTEAFF,TGTGCCAGCGGGGGAGGGGAGTGGACTGAAGCTTTCTTT
TRBV11-1,TRBJ2-7,-,-,CASSHAGSSVGEQYF,TGTGCCAGCAGCCACGCCGGGTCATCCGTGGGCGAGCAGTACTTC
TRBV6-5,TRBJ1-2,-,-,CASSTDKTYGYTF,TGTGCCAGCAGTACCGACAAGACCTATGGCTACACCTTC
TRBV28,TRBJ1-6,-,-,CASSLISSYNSPLHF,TGTGCCAGCAGTTTGATTAGCTCCTATAATTCACCCCTCCACTTT
TRBV6-5,TRBJ1-5,few,-,CASSLLEGQPQHF,TGTGCCAGCAGCCTGCTGGAGGGTCAGCCCCAGCATTTT
TRBV7-6,TRBJ2-3,-,TRBD2,CASSTRAGAISDTQYF,TGTGCCAGCAGCACACGAGCGGGGGCCATTTCAGATACGCAGTATTTT
TRBV20-1,TRBJ1-1,few,-,CSATTGGTEAFF,TGCAGTGCTACGACGGGGGGCACTGAAGCTTTCTTT
TRBV6-1,TRBJ2-1,many,-,CASSEVGGASYNEQFF,TGTGCCAGCAGTGAAGTTGGAGGGGCCTCCTACAATGAGCAGTTCTTC
TRBV6-5,TRBJ1-3,once,-,CASSYRRGNGNTIYF,TGTGCCAGCAGTTACCGCCGGGGAAATGGAAACACCATATATTTT
TRBV29-1,TRBJ2-3,many,TRBD1,CSVLTGGAVTDTQYF,TGCAGCGTTTTGACAGGGGGCGCGGTCACAGATACGCAGTATTTT
TRBV20-1,TRBJ2-7,-,-,CSARSRASYEQYF,TGCAGTGCTAGGTCCAGGGCATCCTACGAGCAGTACTTC
TRBV4-2,TRBJ2-2,few,-,CASSIDGLEGELFF,TGTGCCAGCAGTATTGACGGTTTAGAGGGGGAGCTGTTTTTT
TRBV5-1,TRBJ2-2,many,-,CAREPDGELFF,TGCGCCAGAGAACCGGACGGGGAGCTGTTTTTT
TRBV5-5,TRBJ2-3,many,-,CASSEGSWRTDTQYF,TGTGCCAGCAGCGAGGGGAGCTGGAGGACAGATACGCAGTATTTT
TRBV4-2,TRBJ2-7,-,TRBD2,CASSQGSSGGSSYEQYF,TGTGCCAGCAGCCAAGGATCCAGCGGGGGGTCCTCCTACGAGCAGTACTTC
TRBV5-5,TRBJ1-4,-,-,CASTPFRAQNEKLFF,TGTGCCAGCACCCCTTTTCGAGCTCAGAATGAAAAACTGTTTTTT
TRBV12-3/TRBV12-4,TRBJ2-1,many,-,CASSLFGGNEQFF,TGTGCCAGCAGTTTATTCGGGGGCAATGAGCAGTTCTTC
TRBV6-2/TRBV6-3,TRBJ1-5,few,-,CASSYDVLNQPQHF,TGTGCCAGCAGTTACGACGTTCTAAATCAGCCCCAGCATTTT
TRBV27,TRBJ1-4,many,TRBD1,CASSSTTGVNEKLFF,TGTGCCAGCAGTTCCACGACAGGGGTTAATGAAAAACTGTTTTTT
TRBV28,TRBJ2-3,few,TRBD2,CASSFAGLAGGISTDTQYF,TGTGCCAGCAGTTTCGCTGGGCTAGCGGGGGGGATAAGCACAGATACGCAGTATTTT
TRBV29-1,TRBJ2-7,many,-,CSVSGGTGTYEQYF,TGCAGCGTGTCCGGCGGGACGGGGACCTACGAGCAGTACTTC
TRBV12-3/TRBV12-4,TRBJ2-3,few,TRBD2,CATRLAGSTDTQYF,TGTGCCACCAGATTAGCGGGAAGCACAGATACGCAGTATTTT
TRBV29-1,TRBJ2-3,few,-,CSVGGAEKGVTDTQYF,TGCAGCGTTGGAGGGGCGGAAAAAGGAGTCACAGATACGCAGTATTTT
TRBV7-2,TRBJ2-1,-,-,CASSFGGGNEQFF,TGTGCCAGCAGCTTTGGTGGGGGCAATGAGCAGTTCTTC
TRBV7-9,TRBJ2-1,many,TRBD1,CASTRQGNEQFF,TGTGCCAGCACTCGACAGGGTAACGAGCAGTTCTTC
TRBV27,TRBJ1-2,few,-,CASSFRGTGYYGYTF,TGTGCCAGCAGTTTTAGGGGGACGGGGTACTATGGCTACACCTTC